This TCR beta chain was recovered during a study of T-cell memory formation after mild COVID-19. Regarding this clonotype: Antigen unknown.

Study-wide results and limits: Largely, contracting CD4+ clones fell within CM and EM, and contracting CD8+ clones within EMRA. A balance of CD4 and CD8 characterized clones contracting day 15 to 85, whereas later expanders leaned CD4+.

Germline V CDR1 and CDR2: SQVTM, ANQGSEA. V dropped 7 bases and J dropped 4 bases, with 8 bases sitting between them. This CDR3 is 11 amino acids long. The authors produced TCR alpha and TCR beta cDNA libraries with sample barcodes and UMIs by 5'RACE using constant-segment primers. TCRdb re-called the 5' RACE reads through MiXCR, storing one row per CDR3 protein. This table holds roughly 310,000 distinct CDR3 sequences, roughly 15% found once. The chain is built from TRBV29-1 and TRBJ1-3; D is undetermined. The sequence was obtained from a young man who had mild COVID-19 (a few samples of this study predate the infection). Cell type and time point are not known. The material sequenced was PBMCs or a T cell subset sorted from them (not recorded which). The CDR3 coding sequence is TGCAGCGCGGCGTGGGGAAACACCATATATTTT. Protein sequence: CSAAWGNTIYF.